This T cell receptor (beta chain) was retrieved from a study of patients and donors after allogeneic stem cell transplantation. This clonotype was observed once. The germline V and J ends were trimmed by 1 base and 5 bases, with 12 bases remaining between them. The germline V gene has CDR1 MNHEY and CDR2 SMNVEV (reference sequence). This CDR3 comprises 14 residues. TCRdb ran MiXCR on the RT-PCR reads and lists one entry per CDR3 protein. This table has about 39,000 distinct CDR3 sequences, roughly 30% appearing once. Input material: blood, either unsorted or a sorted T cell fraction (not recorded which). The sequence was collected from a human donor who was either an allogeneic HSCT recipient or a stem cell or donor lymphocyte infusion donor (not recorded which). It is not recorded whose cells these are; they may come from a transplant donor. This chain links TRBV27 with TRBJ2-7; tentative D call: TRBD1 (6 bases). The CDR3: CASSLWDNGDEQYF. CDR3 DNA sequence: TGTGCCAGCAGTTTATGGGACAACGGGGACGAGCAGTACTTC.